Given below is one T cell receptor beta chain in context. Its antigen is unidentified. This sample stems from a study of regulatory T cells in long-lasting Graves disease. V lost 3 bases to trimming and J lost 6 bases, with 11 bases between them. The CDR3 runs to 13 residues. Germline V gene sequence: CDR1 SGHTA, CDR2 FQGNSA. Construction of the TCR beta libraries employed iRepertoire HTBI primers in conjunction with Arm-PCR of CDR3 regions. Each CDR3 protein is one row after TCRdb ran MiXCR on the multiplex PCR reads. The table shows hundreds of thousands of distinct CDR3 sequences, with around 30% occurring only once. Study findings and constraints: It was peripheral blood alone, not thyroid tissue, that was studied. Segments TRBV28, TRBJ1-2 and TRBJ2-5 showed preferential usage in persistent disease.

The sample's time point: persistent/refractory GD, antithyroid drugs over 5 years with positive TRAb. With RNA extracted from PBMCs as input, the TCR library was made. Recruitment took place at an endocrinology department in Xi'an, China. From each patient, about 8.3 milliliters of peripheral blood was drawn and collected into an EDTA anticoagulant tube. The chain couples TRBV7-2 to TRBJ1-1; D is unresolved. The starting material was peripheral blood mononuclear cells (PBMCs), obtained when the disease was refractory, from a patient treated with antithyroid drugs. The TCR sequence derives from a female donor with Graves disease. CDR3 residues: CASSFQFQAEAFF. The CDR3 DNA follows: TGTGCCAGCAGCTTCCAGTTCCAAGCTGAAGCTTTCTTT. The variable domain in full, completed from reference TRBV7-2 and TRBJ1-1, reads GAGVSQSPSNKVTEKGKDVELRCDPISGHTALYWYRQSLGQGLEFLIYFQGNSAPDKSGLPSDRFSAERTGGSVSTLTIQRTQQEDSAVYLCASSFQFQAEAFFGQGTRLTVV.